The next 8 T cell receptor beta chains were all read from a single sample in a study of identical twins (TCRdb year 2016). Libraries were prepared through 5' RACE. Reads for this sample came from an Illumina HiSeq 2000. In-frame beta chains were kept once TCRdb had trimmed the public reads at Q25 with fastp and called clones with MiXCR. Rows are unified per CDR3 protein, each entry keeping the most common DNA and genes. The sample includes about 430,000 distinct CDR3 sequences, with approximately 17% observed a single time. The ten largest make up roughly 12% of the sample. Sequences were obtained from naive T cells sorted from blood. Explained via the paper, the cell subset or site label denotes: cells isolated with a human naive T-cell isolation kit. These receptors were collected from a man aged 50 to 60 in good health.

This rearrangement joins TRBV5-1 to TRBJ2-1; possible D gene TRBD2, 6 bases. Trimming removed 5 bases from V and 1 base from J, with 16 bases in between. The length of the CDR3 is 16 residues. CDR1 is SGHRS and CDR2 is YFSETQ in the germline V gene. CDR3 coding DNA: TGCGCCAGCAGTCCGGGAGCCCTGGTATCCTACAATGAGCAGTTCTTC. Amino acids: CASSPGALVSYNEQFF.

This clonotype has at least ten counts. V usage is TRBV12-3 or TRBV12-4 and J usage is TRBJ2-5, with no clear D. The CDR3 loop spans 12 amino acids. Trimming took off 6 bases at V and 1 base at J, with 6 bases between the two ends. CDR3 amino acids: CASSPRQETQYF. The DNA of the CDR3 is TGTGCCAGCAGCCCCCGCCAAGAGACCCAGTACTTC.

This clonotype turned up a few times. The chain recombines TRBV5-1 with TRBJ2-5; 9 bases map to TRBD1. The V and J ends lost 3 bases and 5 bases, in that order; junction bases with no gene match: 11. The CDR3 has 16 amino acids. Per germline, CDR1 SGHRS and CDR2 YFSETQ. This chain's CDR3 is CASSSFGTGNGETQYF. The CDR3 DNA is TGCGCCAGCAGCTCTTTCGGGACAGGGAACGGGGAGACCCAGTACTTC.

The rearrangement uses TRBV5-6 and TRBJ2-1, with unresolved D. V dropped 3 bases and J dropped 0 bases, with 13 bases sitting between them. This CDR3 has 16 amino acids. The germline CDR1 and CDR2 sequences are SGHDT and YYEEEE. CDR3 sequence reads: CASSSLAAHSYNEQFF. DNA of the CDR3: TGTGCCAGCAGCTCGCTCGCAGCGCACTCCTACAATGAGCAGTTCTTC.

CDR3 loop: CASGLGRSYEQYF. The DNA for the CDR3 is TGTGCTAGTGGTTTGGGACGGAGCTACGAGCAGTACTTC. The chain is built from TRBV12-5 and TRBJ2-7, with D unresolved. This CDR3 is 13 amino acids long. V lost 1 base to trimming and J lost 3 bases, with 7 bases between them. The V gene's germline CDR1 is LGHNT and CDR2 FRNRAP.

This clonotype appeared many times. The rearrangement uses TRBV20-1 and TRBJ1-5; D is unresolved. The CDR3 totals 15 residues. The V and J ends lost 3 bases and 2 bases respectively, with 14 bases between them. The germline V gene has CDR1 DFQATT and CDR2 SNEGSKA (reference sequence). DNA of the CDR3: TGCAGTGCTAGGGATCTTGGGCGCCGCAATCAGCCCCAGCATTTT. Amino acids: CSARDLGRRNQPQHF.

The chain couples TRBV4-3 to TRBJ1-4, with D possibly matching TRBD1 (6 bases). V shed 1 base and J shed 8 bases, with 29 bases lying between them. CDR1 and CDR2 (germline): LGHNA, YSLEER. The length of the CDR3 is 20 residues. Here the CDR3 DNA reads TGCGCCAGCAGCCAAGGTCCCTACAGGGTGTCTTCGGCGGTGCTGGAAAAACTGTTTTTT. Translating it yields CASSQGPYRVSSAVLEKLFF.

This clonotype has only a few counts. V gene TRBV15 combines with J gene TRBJ1-2; maybe TRBD1 (6 bases). Trimming pared 0 bases from V and 2 bases from J, leaving 10 bases between. Germline CDR1 LNHNV, CDR2 YYDKDF (reference sequence). This CDR3 is 15 amino acids long. CDR3 in amino acids: CATSRDEQGNYGYTF. The CDR3 nucleotides are TGTGCCACCAGCAGAGATGAACAGGGAAACTATGGCTACACCTTC. Together with reference TRBV15 and TRBJ1-2, the CDR3 gives the full variable domain: DAMVIQNPRYQVTQFGKPVTLSCSQTLNHNVMYWYQQKSSQAPKLLFHYYDKDFNNEADTPDNFQSRRPNTSFCFLDIRSPGLGDTAMYLCATSRDEQGNYGYTFGSGTRLTVV.